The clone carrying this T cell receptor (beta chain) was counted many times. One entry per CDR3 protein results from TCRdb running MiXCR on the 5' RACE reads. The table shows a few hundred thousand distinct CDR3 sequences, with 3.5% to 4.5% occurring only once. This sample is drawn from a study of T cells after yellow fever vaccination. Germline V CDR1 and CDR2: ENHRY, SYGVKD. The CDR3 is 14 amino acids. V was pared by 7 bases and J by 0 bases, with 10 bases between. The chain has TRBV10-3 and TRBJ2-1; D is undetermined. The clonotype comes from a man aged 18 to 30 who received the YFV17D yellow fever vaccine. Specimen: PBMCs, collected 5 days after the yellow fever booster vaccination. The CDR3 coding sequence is TGTGCCATCATGGAACCCAGCTCCTACAATGAGCAGTTCTTC. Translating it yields CAIMEPSSYNEQFF.